This TCR beta chain was recovered during a study of monozygotic twins with inflammatory bowel disease. Points from the study as a whole: Among T cells, the various subtypes were not distinguishable.

The CDR3 runs 15 residues. Germline values: CDR1 SGHRS, CDR2 YFSETQ. As to this clonotype: The target antigen is unknown.

One entry per CDR3 protein, without DNA, is what TCRdb gives after re-calling the 5' RACE reads. Its listing shows about 160,000 distinct CDR3 sequences. The sequence was collected from a human donor with ulcerative colitis or Crohn's disease, or a healthy co-twin of an affected twin (not recorded which). The rearrangement joins TRBV5-1 to TRBJ1-5; TCRdb's assignment of TRBD1 cannot be checked, as there is no DNA. Sequenced material: blood. This CDR3 reads CASSFTGGERQPQHF.